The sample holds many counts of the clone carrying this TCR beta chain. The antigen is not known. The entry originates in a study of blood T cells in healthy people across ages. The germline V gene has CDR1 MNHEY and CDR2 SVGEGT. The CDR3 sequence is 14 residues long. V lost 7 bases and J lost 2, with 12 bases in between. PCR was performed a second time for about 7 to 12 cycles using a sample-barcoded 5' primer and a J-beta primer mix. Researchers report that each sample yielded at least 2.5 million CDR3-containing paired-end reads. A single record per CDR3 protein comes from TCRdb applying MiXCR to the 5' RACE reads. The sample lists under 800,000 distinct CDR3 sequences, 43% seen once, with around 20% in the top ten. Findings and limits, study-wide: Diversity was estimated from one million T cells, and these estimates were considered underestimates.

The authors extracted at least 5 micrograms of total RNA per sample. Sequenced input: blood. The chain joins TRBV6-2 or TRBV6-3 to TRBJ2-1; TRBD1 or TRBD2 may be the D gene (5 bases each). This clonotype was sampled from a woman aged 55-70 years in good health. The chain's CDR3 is CASKGWDPYNEQFF. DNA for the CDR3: TGTGCCAGCAAGGGTTGGGACCCCTACAATGAGCAGTTCTTC.